This T cell receptor (beta chain) was profiled in a study of cytomegalovirus exposure and HLA in healthy donors. Study-wide findings and caveats: For TCR beta chains, V- and J-gene trimming was later linked to a missense DCLRE1C variant. Within the data, a cluster of highly shared sequence variants was likely a sequencing artifact.

This clone has just a few counts. Its matching antigen is unknown. It was with 60 Vbeta and 13 Jbeta primers that the PCR ran. Repertoires were generated with immunoSEQ multiplex PCR, while TCRdb's copy carries only in-frame clones and drops some. The sample includes 95,000 to 150,000 clones, around 73% of them seen just once. This CDR3 is built from 15 residues. CDR1 and CDR2 from the germline V gene are ENHRY and SYGVKD. The ends were cut back, 5 bases at V and 6 bases at J, with 19 bases in the middle. The chain combines TRBV10-3 with TRBJ1-1, with D perhaps TRBD1 (6 bases). The source is a middle-aged woman in good health and CMV-seropositive. Sequencing was carried out using PBMCs. The DNA of the CDR3 is TGTGCCATCAGTCAAACAGGGAACATGGGGTCTGAAGCTTTCTTT. Amino acid sequence: CAISQTGNMGSEAFF.